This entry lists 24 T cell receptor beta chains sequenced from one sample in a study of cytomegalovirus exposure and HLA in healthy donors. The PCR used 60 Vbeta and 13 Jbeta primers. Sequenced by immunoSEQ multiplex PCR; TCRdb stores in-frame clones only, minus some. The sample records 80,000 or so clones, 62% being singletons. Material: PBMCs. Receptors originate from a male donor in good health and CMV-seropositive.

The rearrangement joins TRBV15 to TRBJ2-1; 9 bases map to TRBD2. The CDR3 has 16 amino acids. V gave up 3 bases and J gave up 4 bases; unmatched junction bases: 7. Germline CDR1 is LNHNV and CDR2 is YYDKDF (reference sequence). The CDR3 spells CATSRPPSGVYNEQFF. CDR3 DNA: TGTGCCACCAGCAGGCCCCCTAGCGGGGTTTACAATGAGCAGTTCTTC.

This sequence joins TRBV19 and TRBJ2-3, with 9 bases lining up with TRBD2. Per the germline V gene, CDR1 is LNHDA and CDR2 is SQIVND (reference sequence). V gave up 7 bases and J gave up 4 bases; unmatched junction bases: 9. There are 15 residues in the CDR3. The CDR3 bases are TGTGCCAGTACCCGACGGGCGGGGGGGTCAGATACGCAGTATTTT. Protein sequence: CASTRRAGGSDTQYF.

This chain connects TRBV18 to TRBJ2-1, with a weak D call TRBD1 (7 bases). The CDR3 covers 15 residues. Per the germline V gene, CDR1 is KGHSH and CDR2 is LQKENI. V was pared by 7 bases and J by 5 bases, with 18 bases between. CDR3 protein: CASLPGDSTNNEQFF. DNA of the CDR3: TGTGCCAGCTTGCCGGGGGACAGCACGAACAATGAGCAGTTCTTC.

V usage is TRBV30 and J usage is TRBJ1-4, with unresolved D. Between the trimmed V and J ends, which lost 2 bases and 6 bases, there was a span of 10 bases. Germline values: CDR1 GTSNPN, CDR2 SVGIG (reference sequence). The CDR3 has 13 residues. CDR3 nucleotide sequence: TGTGCCTGGAGTATAAAGGGAGATGAAAAACTGTTTTTT. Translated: CAWSIKGDEKLFF.

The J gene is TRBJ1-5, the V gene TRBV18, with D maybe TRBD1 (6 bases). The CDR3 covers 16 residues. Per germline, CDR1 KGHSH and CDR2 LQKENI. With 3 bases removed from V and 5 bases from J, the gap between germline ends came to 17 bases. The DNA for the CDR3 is TGTGCCAGCTCACCGCGTTACAGGGAGGGGGATCAGCCCCAGCATTTT. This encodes CASSPRYREGDQPQHF.

Here the CDR3 DNA reads TGTGCCAGCAGCGTAGATCCCGCGGGGGGGACCAATGAGCAGTTCTTC. This encodes CASSVDPAGGTNEQFF. This chain joins TRBV9 and TRBJ2-1; 9 bases are a match to TRBD2. The CDR3 covers 16 residues. J lost 6 bases, V lost 0 bases, and 7 bases had no gene match. Per the germline V gene, CDR1 is SGDLS and CDR2 is YYNGEE.

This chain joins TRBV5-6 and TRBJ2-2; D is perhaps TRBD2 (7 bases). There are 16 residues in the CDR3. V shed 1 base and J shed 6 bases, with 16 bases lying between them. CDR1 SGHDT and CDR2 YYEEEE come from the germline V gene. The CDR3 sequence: CASSLTGGPPAGELFF. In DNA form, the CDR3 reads TGTGCCAGCAGCTTGACCGGGGGGCCGCCGGCCGGGGAGCTGTTTTTT.

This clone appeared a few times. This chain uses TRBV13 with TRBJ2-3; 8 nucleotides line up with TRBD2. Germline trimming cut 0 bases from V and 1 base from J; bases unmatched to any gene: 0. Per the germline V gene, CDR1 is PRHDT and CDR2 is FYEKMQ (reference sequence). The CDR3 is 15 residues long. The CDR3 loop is CASSLGLAGTDTQYF. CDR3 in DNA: TGTGCCAGCAGCTTAGGACTAGCGGGCACAGATACGCAGTATTTT.

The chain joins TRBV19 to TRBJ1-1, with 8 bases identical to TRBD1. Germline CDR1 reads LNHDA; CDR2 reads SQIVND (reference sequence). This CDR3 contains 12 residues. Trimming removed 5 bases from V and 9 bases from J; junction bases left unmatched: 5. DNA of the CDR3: TGTGCCAGTAGTCCCGACAGGGGTAAAGCTTTCTTT. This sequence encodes CASSPDRGKAFF.

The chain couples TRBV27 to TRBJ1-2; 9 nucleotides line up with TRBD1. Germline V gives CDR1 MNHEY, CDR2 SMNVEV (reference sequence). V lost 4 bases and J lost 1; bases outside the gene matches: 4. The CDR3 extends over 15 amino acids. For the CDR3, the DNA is TGTGCCAGCAGTTACCAGGGACAGGGTAACTATGGCTACACCTTC. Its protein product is CASSYQGQGNYGYTF.

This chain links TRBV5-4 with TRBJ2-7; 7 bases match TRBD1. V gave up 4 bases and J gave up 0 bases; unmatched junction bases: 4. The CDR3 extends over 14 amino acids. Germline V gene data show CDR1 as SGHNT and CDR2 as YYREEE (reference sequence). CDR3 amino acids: CASSTGQTSYEQYF. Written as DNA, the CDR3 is TGTGCCAGCAGCACGGGACAGACCTCCTACGAGCAGTACTTC.

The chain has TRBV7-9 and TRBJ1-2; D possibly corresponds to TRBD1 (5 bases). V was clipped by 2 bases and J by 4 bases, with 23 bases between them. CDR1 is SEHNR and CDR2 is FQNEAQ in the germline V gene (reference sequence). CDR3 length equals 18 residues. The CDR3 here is CASSLMDQGLGPLYGYTF. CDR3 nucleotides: TGTGCCAGCAGCTTAATGGATCAGGGTTTGGGTCCCCTCTATGGCTACACCTTC.

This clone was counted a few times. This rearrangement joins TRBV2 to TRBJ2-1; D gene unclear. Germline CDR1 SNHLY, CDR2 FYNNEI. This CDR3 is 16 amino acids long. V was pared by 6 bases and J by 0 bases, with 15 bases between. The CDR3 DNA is TGTGCCAGCAGGCAACTGACTTCCCTCTCCTACAATGAGCAGTTCTTC. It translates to CASRQLTSLSYNEQFF.

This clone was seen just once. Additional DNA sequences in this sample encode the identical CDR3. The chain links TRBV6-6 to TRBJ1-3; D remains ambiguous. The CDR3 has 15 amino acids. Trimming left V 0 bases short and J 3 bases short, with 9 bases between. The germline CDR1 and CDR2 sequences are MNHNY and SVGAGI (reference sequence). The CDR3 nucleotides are TGTGCCAGCAGTTACTCGCGGGATATTGGAAACACCATATATTTT. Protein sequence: CASSYSRDIGNTIYF.

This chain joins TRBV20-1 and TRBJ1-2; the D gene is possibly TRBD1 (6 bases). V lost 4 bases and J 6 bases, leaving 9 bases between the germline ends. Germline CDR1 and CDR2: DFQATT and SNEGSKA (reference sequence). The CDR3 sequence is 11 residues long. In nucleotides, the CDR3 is TGCAGTGCTAACAGGGTCGATGGCTACACCTTC. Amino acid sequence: CSANRVDGYTF.

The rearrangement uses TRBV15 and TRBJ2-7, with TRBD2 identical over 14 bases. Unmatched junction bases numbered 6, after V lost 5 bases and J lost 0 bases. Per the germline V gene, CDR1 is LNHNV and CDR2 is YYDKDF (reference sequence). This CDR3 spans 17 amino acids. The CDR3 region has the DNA TGTGCCACCAGCCGGGGACTAGCGGGAGCAAACTCCTACGAGCAGTACTTC. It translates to CATSRGLAGANSYEQYF.

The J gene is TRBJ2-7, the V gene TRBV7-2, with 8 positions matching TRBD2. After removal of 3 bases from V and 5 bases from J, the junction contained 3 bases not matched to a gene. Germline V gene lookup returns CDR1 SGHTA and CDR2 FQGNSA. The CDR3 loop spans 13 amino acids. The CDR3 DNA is TGTGCCAGCAGCTTCTGGGGACTAGACGAGCAGTACTTC. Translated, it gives CASSFWGLDEQYF.

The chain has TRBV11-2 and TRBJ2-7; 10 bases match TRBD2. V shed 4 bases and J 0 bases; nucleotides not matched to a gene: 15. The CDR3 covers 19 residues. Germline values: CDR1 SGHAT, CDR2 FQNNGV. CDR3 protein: CASSSPEGASGSNSYEQYF. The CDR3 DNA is TGTGCCAGCAGCTCACCGGAGGGGGCTAGCGGGAGTAACTCCTACGAGCAGTACTTC.

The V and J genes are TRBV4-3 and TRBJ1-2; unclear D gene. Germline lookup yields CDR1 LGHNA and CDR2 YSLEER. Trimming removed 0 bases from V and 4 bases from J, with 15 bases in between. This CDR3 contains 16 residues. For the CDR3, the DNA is TGCGCCAGCAGCCAAGATCGTATGGGCAGGTCCTATGGCTACACCTTC. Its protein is CASSQDRMGRSYGYTF.

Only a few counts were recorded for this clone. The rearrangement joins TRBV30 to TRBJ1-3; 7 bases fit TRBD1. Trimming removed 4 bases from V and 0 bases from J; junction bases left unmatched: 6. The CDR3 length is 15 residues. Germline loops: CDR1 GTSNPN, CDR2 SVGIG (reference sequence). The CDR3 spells CAWKTGSGSGNTIYF. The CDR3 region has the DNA TGTGCCTGGAAGACAGGGTCCGGCTCTGGAAACACCATATATTTT.

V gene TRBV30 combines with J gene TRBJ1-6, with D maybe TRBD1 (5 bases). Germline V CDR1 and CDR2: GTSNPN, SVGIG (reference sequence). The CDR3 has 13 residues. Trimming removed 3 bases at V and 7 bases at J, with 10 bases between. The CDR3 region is CAWRGGRNSPLHF. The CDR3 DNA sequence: TGTGCCTGGAGGGGGGGAAGAAATTCACCCCTCCACTTT. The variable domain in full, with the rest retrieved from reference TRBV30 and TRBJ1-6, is SQTIHQWPATLVQPVGSPLSLECTVEGTSNPNLYWYRQAAGRGLQLLFYSVGIGQISSEVPQNLSASRPQDRQFILSSKKLLLSDSGFYLCAWRGGRNSPLHFGNGTRLTVT.

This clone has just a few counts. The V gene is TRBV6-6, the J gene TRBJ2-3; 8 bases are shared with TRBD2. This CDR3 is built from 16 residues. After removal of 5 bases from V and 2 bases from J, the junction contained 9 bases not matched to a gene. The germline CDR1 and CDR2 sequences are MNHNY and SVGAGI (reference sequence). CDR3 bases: TGTGCCAGCAGTGCTAGGCGGGGGGCCTTCACAGATACGCAGTATTTT. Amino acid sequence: CASSARRGAFTDTQYF.

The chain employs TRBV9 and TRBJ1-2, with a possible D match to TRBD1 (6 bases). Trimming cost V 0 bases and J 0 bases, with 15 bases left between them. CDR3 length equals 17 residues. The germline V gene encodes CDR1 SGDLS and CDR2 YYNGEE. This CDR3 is CASSVAPEEGANYGYTF. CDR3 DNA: TGTGCCAGCAGCGTAGCCCCGGAAGAGGGGGCTAACTATGGCTACACCTTC.

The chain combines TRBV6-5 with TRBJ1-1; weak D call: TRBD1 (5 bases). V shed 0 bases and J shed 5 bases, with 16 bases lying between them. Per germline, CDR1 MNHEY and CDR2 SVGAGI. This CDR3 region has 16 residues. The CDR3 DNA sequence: TGTGCCAGCAGTTACTCCAGAGACACAGGAGGGACTGAAGCTTTCTTT. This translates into CASSYSRDTGGTEAFF.